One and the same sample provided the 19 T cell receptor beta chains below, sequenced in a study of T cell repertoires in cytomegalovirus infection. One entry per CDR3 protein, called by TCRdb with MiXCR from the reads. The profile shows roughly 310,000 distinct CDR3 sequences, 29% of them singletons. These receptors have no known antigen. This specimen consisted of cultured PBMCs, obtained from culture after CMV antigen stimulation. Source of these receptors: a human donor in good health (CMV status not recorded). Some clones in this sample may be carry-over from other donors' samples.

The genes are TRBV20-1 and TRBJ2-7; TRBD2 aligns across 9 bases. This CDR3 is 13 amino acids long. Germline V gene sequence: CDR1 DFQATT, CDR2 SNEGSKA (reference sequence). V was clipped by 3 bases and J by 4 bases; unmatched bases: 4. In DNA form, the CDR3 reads TGCAGTGCTAGCCCTAGCGGGACTTACGAGCAGTACTTC. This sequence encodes CSASPSGTYEQYF.

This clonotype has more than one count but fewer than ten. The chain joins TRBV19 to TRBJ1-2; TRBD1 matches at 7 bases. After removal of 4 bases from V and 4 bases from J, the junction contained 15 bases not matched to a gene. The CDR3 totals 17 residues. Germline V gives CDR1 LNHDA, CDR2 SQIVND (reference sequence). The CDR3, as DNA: TGTGCCAGTAGTACTTCATCCGGGACAGCAATCTTCTATGGCTACACCTTC. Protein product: CASSTSSGTAIFYGYTF.

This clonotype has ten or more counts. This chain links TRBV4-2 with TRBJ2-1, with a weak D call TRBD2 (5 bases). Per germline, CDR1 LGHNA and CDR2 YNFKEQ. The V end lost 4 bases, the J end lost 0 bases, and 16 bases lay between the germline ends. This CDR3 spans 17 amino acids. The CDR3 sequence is CASSPDSGRSSYNEQFF. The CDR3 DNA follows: TGTGCCAGCAGCCCGGATTCGGGGAGAAGCTCCTACAATGAGCAGTTCTTC.

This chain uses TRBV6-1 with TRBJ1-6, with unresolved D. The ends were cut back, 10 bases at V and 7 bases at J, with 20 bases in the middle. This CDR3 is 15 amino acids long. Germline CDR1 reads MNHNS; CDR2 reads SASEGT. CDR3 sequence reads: CATLRTGSGNSPLHF. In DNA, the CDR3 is TGTGCCACCCTCCGAACCGGATCCGGAAATTCACCCCTCCACTTT.

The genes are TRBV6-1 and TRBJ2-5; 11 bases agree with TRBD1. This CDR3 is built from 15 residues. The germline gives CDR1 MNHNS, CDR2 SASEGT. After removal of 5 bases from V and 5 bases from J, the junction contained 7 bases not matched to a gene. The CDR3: CASSRDRGGGETQYF. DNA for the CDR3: TGTGCCAGCAGTAGGGACAGGGGGGGCGGTGAGACCCAGTACTTC.

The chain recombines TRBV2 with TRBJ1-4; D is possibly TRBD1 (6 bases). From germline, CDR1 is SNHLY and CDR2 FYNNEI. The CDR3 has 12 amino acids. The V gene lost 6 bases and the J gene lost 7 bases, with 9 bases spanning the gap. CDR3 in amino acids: CASRPDSEKLFF. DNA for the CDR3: TGTGCCAGCAGGCCGGACAGTGAAAAACTGTTTTTT.

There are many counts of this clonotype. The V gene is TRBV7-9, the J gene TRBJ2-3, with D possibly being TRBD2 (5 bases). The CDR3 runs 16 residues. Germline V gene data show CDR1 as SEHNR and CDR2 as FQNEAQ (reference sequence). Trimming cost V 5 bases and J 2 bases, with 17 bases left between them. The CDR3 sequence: CASSAGPSAVTDTQYF. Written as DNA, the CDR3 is TGTGCCAGCAGCGCAGGCCCCTCAGCGGTCACAGATACGCAGTATTTT.

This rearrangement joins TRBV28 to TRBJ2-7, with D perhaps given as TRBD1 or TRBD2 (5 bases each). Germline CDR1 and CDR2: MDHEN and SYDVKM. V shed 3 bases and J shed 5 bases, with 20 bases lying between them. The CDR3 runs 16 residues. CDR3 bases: TGTGCCAGCAGTTTTCCCTATTCCGGGACGGCGGACGAGCAGTACTTC. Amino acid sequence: CASSFPYSGTADEQYF. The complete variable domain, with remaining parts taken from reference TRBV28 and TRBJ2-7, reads DVKVTQSSRYLVKRTGEKVFLECVQDMDHENMFWYRQDPGLGLRLIYFSYDVKMKEKGDIPEGYSVSREKKERFSLILESASTNQTSMYLCASSFPYSGTADEQYFGPGTRLTVT.

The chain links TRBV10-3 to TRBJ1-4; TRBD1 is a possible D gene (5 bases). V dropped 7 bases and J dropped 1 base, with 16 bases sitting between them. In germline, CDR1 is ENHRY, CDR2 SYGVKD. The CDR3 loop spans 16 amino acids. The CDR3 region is CAINQRGVRTNEKLFF. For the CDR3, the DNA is TGTGCCATCAATCAGAGGGGAGTGCGAACTAATGAAAAACTGTTTTTT.

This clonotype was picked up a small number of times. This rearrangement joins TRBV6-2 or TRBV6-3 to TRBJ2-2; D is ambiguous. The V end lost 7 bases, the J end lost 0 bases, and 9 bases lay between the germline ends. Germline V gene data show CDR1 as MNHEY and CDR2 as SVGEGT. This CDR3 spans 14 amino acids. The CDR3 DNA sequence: TGTGCCAGCACCCGCAGCACGAACACCGGGGAGCTGTTTTTT. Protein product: CASTRSTNTGELFF.

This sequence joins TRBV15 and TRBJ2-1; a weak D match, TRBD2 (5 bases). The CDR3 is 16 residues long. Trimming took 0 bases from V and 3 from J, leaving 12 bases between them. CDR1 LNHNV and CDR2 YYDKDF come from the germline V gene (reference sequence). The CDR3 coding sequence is TGTGCCACCAGCAGAGATCAAGGACTTCGCTACAATGAGCAGTTCTTC. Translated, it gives CATSRDQGLRYNEQFF.

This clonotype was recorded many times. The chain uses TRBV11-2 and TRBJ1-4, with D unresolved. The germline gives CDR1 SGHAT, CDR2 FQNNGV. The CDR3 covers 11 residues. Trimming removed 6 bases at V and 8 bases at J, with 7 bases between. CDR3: CASSLREKLFF. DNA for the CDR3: TGTGCCAGCAGTTTGAGGGAAAAACTGTTTTTT.

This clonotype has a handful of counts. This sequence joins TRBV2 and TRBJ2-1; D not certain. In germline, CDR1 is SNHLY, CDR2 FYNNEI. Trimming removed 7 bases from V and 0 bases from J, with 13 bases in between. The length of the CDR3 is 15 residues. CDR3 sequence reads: CASNVAESSYNEQFF. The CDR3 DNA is TGTGCCAGCAACGTCGCGGAGAGCTCCTACAATGAGCAGTTCTTC.

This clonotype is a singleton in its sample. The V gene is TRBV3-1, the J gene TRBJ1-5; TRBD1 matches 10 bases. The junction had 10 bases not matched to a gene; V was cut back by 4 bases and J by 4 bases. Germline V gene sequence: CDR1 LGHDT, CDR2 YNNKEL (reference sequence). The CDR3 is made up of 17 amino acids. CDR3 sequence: CASSPGTGAVPNQPQHF. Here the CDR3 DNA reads TGTGCCAGCAGCCCGGGGACAGGGGCAGTTCCGAATCAGCCCCAGCATTTT. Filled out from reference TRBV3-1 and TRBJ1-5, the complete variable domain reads DTAVSQTPKYLVTQMGNDKSIKCEQNLGHDTMYWYKQDSKKFLKIMFSYNNKELIINETVPNRFSPKSPDKAHLNLHINSLELGDSAVYFCASSPGTGAVPNQPQHFGDGTRLSIL.

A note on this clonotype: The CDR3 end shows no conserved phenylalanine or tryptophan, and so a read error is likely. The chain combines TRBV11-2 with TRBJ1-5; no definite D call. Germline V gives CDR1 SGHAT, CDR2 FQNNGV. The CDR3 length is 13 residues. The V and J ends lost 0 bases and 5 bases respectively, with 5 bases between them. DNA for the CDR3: TGTGCCAGCAGCTTAGATCGCTATCAGCCCCAGCATTTA. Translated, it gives CASSLDRYQPQHL.

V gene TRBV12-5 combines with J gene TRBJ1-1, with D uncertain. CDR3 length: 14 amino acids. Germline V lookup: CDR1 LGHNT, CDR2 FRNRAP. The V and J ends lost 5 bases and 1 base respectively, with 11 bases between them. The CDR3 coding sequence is TGTGCTAGTGGTCACTCTGACTGGAACACTGAAGCTTTCTTT. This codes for CASGHSDWNTEAFF.

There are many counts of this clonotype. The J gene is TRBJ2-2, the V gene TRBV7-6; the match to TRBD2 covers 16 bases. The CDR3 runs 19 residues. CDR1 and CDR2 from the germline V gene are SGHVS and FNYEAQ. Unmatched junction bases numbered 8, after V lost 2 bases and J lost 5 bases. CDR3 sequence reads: CASSLKRPGLAGGTGELFF. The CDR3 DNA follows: TGTGCCAGCAGCTTAAAACGACCGGGACTAGCGGGAGGGACCGGGGAGCTGTTTTTT.

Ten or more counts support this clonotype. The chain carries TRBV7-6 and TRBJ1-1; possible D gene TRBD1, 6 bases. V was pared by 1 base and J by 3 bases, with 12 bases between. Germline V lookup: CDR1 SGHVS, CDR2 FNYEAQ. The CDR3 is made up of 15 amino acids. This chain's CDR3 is CASSLGGGTDTEAFF. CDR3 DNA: TGTGCCAGCAGCTTAGGCGGGGGCACGGACACTGAAGCTTTCTTT. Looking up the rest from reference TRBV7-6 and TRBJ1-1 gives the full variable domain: GAGVSQSPRYKVTKRGQDVALRCDPISGHVSLYWYRQALGQGPEFLTYFNYEAQQDKSGLPNDRFSAERPEGSISTLTIQRTEQRDSAMYRCASSLGGGTDTEAFFGQGTRLTVV.

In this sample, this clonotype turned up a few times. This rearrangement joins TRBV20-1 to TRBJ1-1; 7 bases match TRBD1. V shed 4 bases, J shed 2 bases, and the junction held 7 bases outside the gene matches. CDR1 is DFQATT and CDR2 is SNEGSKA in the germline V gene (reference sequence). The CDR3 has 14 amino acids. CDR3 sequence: CSAISGTVNTEAFF. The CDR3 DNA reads TGCAGTGCTATTTCCGGGACAGTTAACACTGAAGCTTTCTTT.